This T cell receptor (beta chain) was observed in a study of OX40 agonist ivuxolimab in advanced cancers. Regarding the complete study: The costimulatory receptor OX40 (CD134) was targeted by ivuxolimab, a fully human IgG2 agonistic monoclonal antibody. The dose-escalation cohort was 82.7% male with a mean age of 60 years, ranging from about 20 to 80. The monotherapy dose-escalation portion (N ≈ 52 patients) of the phase I ivuxolimab trial is reported in the paper. Intravenous ivuxolimab was administered to patients every 2 weeks at six dose levels: 0.01, 0.1, 0.3, 1.5, 3 and 10 mg/kg. Partial responses occurred in three dose-escalation patients: two with cutaneous melanoma and one with hepatocellular carcinoma. Prior anti-PD-1, anti-PD-L1 or anti-CTLA-4 therapy was permitted, and checkpoint inhibitors had been received by about 37% of dose-escalation patients. Peripheral TCRbeta sequencing aimed to test whether ivuxolimab altered TCR sequence diversity and caused clonal T-cell expansion. Of the roughly 52 patients in dose escalation, 19 had hepatocellular carcinoma, about 15 had melanoma, 9 had renal cell carcinoma and 9 had head and neck cancer.

To sequence the TCRbeta CDR3 region, genomic DNA was isolated from the sorted cells. The immunoSEQ Assay was used to sequence the TCRbeta CDR3 regions. The source is immuneACCESS, and TCRdb retained only in-frame sequences with V and J called. Part of the clones is not carried over; for the studies checked, unresolved V genes explain less than half of this, and the remainder is unexplained. A total of about 32,000 clones appear in this sample, over 80% of them only once. Approximately 21% of the sample is taken by the ten largest. Patients with a history of autoimmune disease or receiving systemic immunosuppression were excluded from the trial. In every dose cohort, peripheral blood was drawn for TCR sequencing at baseline, cycle 4 day 1, and cycle 7 day 1. The samples were taken from a phase I, first-in-human, multicenter, open-label dose-escalation trial of ivuxolimab. The trial enrolled adults with locally advanced or metastatic head and neck squamous cell, hepatocellular, melanoma or renal cell carcinoma. Before TCR sequencing, CD4+ T cells and CD8+ T cells from peripheral blood were sorted into separate populations.

On the study overall, not on this receptor specifically: The antigen specificity of the peripheral T cells that underwent clonal expansion was not determined. After ivuxolimab, expanded clones were on average more numerous among CD8+ T cells than among CD4+ T cells. Low levels of normalized T-cell clonal expansion were also seen in some patients who did not respond. Partial responders in the 0.1-3.0 mg/kg groups had among the lowest normalized peripheral clonal expansion, especially among CD8+ T cells. Clonal expansion of both CD4+ and CD8+ blood T cells was observed from baseline to week 6 at doses 0.1 to 3.0 mg/kg.

A word on this clone: Its antigen target is currently unknown. There are no base qualities to consult, and no much larger clone falls within one base.

Germline trimming amounts to 5 bases on V and 2 bases on J, with 5 as the count of junction bases outside the gene matches. Including cysteine and phenylalanine, the CDR3 has 15 amino acids. The entry retains the CDR3 DNA only, 45 bases that are in frame from base 1. Reading the germline V gene gives CDR1 MDHEN and CDR2 SYDVKM. The chain was built from TRBV28 and TRBJ1-5, with 8 junctional bases fitting TRBD1. Sequencing was performed on CD4+ or CD8+ T cells sorted from blood, taken in a trial of the OX40 agonist ivuxolimab. This receptor was obtained from an adult with an advanced solid tumor such as melanoma, head and neck, liver or kidney cancer. The nucleotides are TGTGCCAGCAGTGTTGGGACAGGCCGCAATCAGCCCCAGCATTTT. This yields the protein CASSVGTGRNQPQHF.